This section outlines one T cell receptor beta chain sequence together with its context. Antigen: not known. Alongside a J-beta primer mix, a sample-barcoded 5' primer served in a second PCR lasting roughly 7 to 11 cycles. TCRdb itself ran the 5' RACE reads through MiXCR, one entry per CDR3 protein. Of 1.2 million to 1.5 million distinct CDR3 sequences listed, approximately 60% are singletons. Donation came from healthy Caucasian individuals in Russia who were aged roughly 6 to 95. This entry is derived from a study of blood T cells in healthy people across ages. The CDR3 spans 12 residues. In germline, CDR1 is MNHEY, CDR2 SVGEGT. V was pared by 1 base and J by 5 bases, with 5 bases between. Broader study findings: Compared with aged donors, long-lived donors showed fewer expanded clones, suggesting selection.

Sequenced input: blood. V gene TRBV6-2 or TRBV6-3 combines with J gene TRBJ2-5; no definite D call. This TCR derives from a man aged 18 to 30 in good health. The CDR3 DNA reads TGTGCCAGCAGTTACTTCCGGGAGACCCAGTACTTC. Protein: CASSYFRETQYF.